This is a list of T cell receptor beta chains from one sample in a study of cytomegalovirus exposure and HLA in healthy donors. Clones were sequenced by immunoSEQ multiplex PCR, and TCRdb holds only the in-frame ones, with some missing. Of roughly 76,000 clones detected, around 94% appear once; the ten largest clones hold about 1.6%. Sequencing input: PBMCs. Receptors were obtained from a man younger than 35 in good health and CMV-seropositive. Each CDR3 is given with its conserved first and last residue. D genes are given only for firm matches.

v_gene	j_gene	d_gene	CDR3aa
TRBV28	TRBJ2-3	NA	CASSPRELAESTDTQYF
TRBV19	TRBJ2-3	TRBD2	CASRRLAGDSTDTQYF
TRBV4-1	TRBJ1-5	NA	CASSQGGGRYQPQHF
TRBV30	TRBJ2-1	NA	CAWSTQGVSYYNEQFF
TRBV9	TRBJ2-1	TRBD2	CASSVGVLGSGTYNEQFF
TRBV2	TRBJ2-1	NA	CASSESWEASYNEQFF
TRBV6-1	TRBJ1-5	TRBD1	CASSEAGQYQPQHF
TRBV19	TRBJ1-2	TRBD1	CASRTGDNFNYGYTF
TRBV4-3	NA	NA	CASSQLLTTTYEQYF
TRBV6-5	TRBJ1-1	NA	CASSLLGENTEAFF
TRBV6-1	TRBJ2-1	NA	CAAGQPRENNEQFF
TRBV19	TRBJ2-5	TRBD1	CASSIDGQGYQETQYF
TRBV10-2	TRBJ2-7	NA	CASKPLTYEQYF
TRBV6-6	TRBJ2-5	TRBD1	CASSFTGQGEGETQYF
TRBV10-3	TRBJ2-5	TRBD2	CAISESLAGEETQYF
TRBV5-1	TRBJ2-5	TRBD1	CASRTGTGGGETQYF
TRBV7-7	TRBJ2-5	TRBD1	CASSPGTGGETQYF
TRBV9	TRBJ2-7	NA	CASSPNSYEQYF
TRBV7-3	TRBJ2-5	TRBD1	CASSSSPDRGKETQYF
TRBV15	TRBJ1-2	TRBD1	CATSRPHRGANYGYTF
TRBV10-1	TRBJ2-3	NA	CASRRDSAAVLASTDTQYF
TRBV9	TRBJ2-3	TRBD2	CASSVGTSGNTDTQYF
TRBV27	TRBJ2-5	NA	CASSLSRQETQYF
TRBV30	TRBJ1-5	NA	CAWSVEVDQPQHF
TRBV6-5	TRBJ2-3	TRBD2	CATTSGRTMKYF
TRBV2	TRBJ1-2	NA	CASTGAGVGYGYTF
TRBV5-1	TRBJ2-3	NA	CASSRDLSSTDTQYF
TRBV27	TRBJ2-3	TRBD2	CASSLSGLAGGGDTQYF
TRBV27	TRBJ2-1	TRBD2	CASHRSGRGNEQFF
TRBV14	TRBJ2-7	TRBD1	CASSPAKGARQYF
TRBV28	TRBJ2-7	NA	CASSSYYEQYF
TRBV13	TRBJ2-3	TRBD2	CASSLGLAGMTDTQYF
TRBV9	TRBJ2-2	NA	CASSVAKTGLPTTGELFF
TRBV18	TRBJ2-6	NA	CASSPSLVLYNVLTF
TRBV11-3	TRBJ2-4	TRBD2	CASSLKREVYQYF
TRBV6-5	TRBJ2-7	NA	CASSYGAGDSYEQYF
TRBV6-5	TRBJ2-5	NA	CASSGDFPGTQYF
TRBV18	TRBJ2-7	NA	CASSPLERVVYEQYF
TRBV28	TRBJ2-2	NA	CASTPEGANTGELFF
TRBV29-1	TRBJ2-3	TRBD2	CSATSGRHGDTQYF
TRBV27	TRBJ2-2	NA	CASTPGGTTMGELFF
TRBV30	TRBJ1-1	NA	CASAPRVTAEAFF
TRBV9	TRBJ1-2	NA	CASSVGRTEGYTF
TRBV5-1	TRBJ2-3	TRBD1	CASSRDRDREMGTQYF
TRBV10-3	TRBJ1-2	TRBD1	CATKPGQGIDGYTF
TRBV18	TRBJ2-1	NA	CASSPDLTTQYNEQFF
TRBV2	TRBJ2-7	NA	CASSDRVGEQYF
TRBV28	TRBJ2-7	NA	CASSPPIGLMVYEQYF
TRBV5-1	TRBJ2-1	TRBD2	CASSSPSGRVQAEQFF
TRBV28	TRBJ2-7	TRBD2	CASSIGLAGAYEQYF
TRBV28	TRBJ2-2	NA	CATANRKSNTGELFF
TRBV28	TRBJ1-4	NA	CASSAPEGVLNEKLFF
TRBV5-6	TRBJ1-5	TRBD1	CASGSSRGNQPQHF